A selection of T cell receptor beta chains follows, all from one sample in a study of blood T cell repertoires in COVID-19. The table came from immunoSEQ multiplex PCR; TCRdb's copy has only in-frame clones and leaves some out. The table has about 81,000 clones, about nine tenths seen once. The sequencing input was peripheral blood. These receptors originate from a woman aged 45-59 years in a cohort sampled during active COVID-19. The CDR3 runs from the conserved cysteine through the conserved F or W. Fields, in order: D gene, J gene, V gene, CDR3 protein. The D gene is left open where the match is weak.

D: TRBD1
J: TRBJ2-3
V: TRBV28
CDR3: CASSLRQGADTQYF

D: TRBD1
J: TRBJ1-5
V: TRBV2
CDR3: CASSVSPGTANQPQHF

D: TRBD2
J: TRBJ2-7
V: TRBV2
CDR3: CACPSGSSNEQYF

D: NA
J: TRBJ2-3
V: TRBV19
CDR3: CASSSGWRAGYTQYF

D: TRBD1
J: TRBJ1-4
V: TRBV4-1
CDR3: CASSQDSTGATNEKLFF

D: NA
J: TRBJ2-5
V: TRBV27
CDR3: CASSARRLEVQYF

D: NA
J: TRBJ1-2
V: TRBV10-1
CDR3: CASSDVRNYGYTF

D: TRBD1
J: TRBJ2-7
V: TRBV6-1
CDR3: CASREGQGNTYEQYF

D: NA
J: TRBJ2-1
V: TRBV29-1
CDR3: CSVEGGWGLGNEQFF

D: TRBD2
J: TRBJ2-7
V: TRBV27
CDR3: CASSLSGLAGVYEQYF

D: NA
J: TRBJ2-5
V: TRBV30
CDR3: CAWSLGLLGTQYF

D: TRBD2
J: TRBJ2-1
V: TRBV7-3
CDR3: CASSRTSGRYNEQFF

D: NA
J: TRBJ2-5
V: TRBV5-4
CDR3: CASSLEGRGLYQETQYF

D: NA
J: TRBJ1-2
V: TRBV19
CDR3: CASNRGIYGYTF

D: TRBD1
J: TRBJ2-7
V: TRBV20-1
CDR3: CSALTGAEQYF

D: TRBD2
J: TRBJ2-1
V: TRBV29-1
CDR3: CSVDVGGTSGYNEQFF

D: NA
J: TRBJ2-2
V: TRBV19
CDR3: CASSKGVGYFTGELFF

D: TRBD2
J: TRBJ2-3
V: TRBV7-3
CDR3: CASSPYLAGTDTQYF

D: NA
J: TRBJ2-3
V: TRBV12-3/TRBV12-4
CDR3: CASSLGGVDTQYF

D: TRBD1
J: TRBJ1-6
V: TRBV28
CDR3: CASSFPGTGGYSPLHF

D: TRBD1
J: TRBJ1-1
V: TRBV7-8
CDR3: CASRDNRGRTEAFF

D: TRBD1
J: TRBJ1-1
V: TRBV5-1
CDR3: CASSFTGGTEAFF

D: NA
J: TRBJ1-4
V: TRBV9
CDR3: CASSSGGAQGRLFF

D: TRBD1
J: TRBJ2-3
V: TRBV10-3
CDR3: CAIGTGTDTQYF

D: TRBD1
J: TRBJ2-1
V: TRBV15
CDR3: CATSRSSGQYNEQFF

D: TRBD1
J: TRBJ2-1
V: TRBV6-5
CDR3: CASSSGQGAHNEQFF